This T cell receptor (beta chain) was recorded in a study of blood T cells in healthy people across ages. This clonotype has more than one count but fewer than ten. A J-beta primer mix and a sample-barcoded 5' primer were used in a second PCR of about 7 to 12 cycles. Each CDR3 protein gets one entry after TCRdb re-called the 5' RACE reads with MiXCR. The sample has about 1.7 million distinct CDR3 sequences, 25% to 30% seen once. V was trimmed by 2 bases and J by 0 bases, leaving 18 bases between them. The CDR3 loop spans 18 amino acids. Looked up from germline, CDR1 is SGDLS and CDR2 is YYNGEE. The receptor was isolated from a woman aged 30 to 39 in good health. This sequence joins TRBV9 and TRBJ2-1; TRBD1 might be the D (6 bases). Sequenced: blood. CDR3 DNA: TGTGCCAGCAGCGTTGAGTCTTTAGACAGGAGCTCCTACAATGAGCAGTTCTTC. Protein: CASSVESLDRSSYNEQFF. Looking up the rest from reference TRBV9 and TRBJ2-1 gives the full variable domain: DSGVTQTPKHLITATGQRVTLRCSPRSGDLSVYWYQQSLDQGLQFLIQYYNGEERAKGNILERFSAQQFPDLHSELNLSSLELGDSALYFCASSVESLDRSSYNEQFFGPGTRLTVL.